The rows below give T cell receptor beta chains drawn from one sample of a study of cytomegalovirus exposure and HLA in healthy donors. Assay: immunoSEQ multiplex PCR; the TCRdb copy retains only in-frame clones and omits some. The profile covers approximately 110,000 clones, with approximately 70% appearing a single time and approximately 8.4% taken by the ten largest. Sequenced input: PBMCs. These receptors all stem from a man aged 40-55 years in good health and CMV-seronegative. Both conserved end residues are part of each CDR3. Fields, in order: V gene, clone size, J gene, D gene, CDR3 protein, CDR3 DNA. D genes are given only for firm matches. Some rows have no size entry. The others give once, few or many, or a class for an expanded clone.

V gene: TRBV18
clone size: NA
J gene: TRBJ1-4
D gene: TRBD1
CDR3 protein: CASSPPQGAVEKLFF
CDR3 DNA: TGTGCCAGCTCACCACCACAGGGGGCGGTTGAAAAACTGTTTTTT

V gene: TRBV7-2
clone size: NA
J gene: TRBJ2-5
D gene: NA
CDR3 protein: CASNRGTAEETQYF
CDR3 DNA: TGTGCCAGCAACCGCGGGACAGCAGAGGAGACCCAGTACTTC

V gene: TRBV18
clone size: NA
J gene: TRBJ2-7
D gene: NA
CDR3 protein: CASSPPLGGAEQYF
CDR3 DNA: TGTGCCAGCTCACCGCCCCTTGGAGGTGCCGAGCAGTACTTC

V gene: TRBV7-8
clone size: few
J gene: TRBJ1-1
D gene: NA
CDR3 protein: CASSLPARTEAFF
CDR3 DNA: TGTGCCAGCAGCTTACCTGCGCGCACTGAAGCTTTCTTT

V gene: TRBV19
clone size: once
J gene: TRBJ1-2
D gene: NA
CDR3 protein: CASSYGGNYGYTF
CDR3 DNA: TGTGCCAGTAGTTACGGGGGAAACTATGGCTACACCTTC

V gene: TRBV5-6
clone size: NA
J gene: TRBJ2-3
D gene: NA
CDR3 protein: CASSSSILGADTQYF
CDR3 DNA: TGTGCCAGCAGCTCAAGCATTTTGGGAGCAGATACGCAGTATTTT

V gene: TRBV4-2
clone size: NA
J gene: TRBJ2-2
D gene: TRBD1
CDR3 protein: CASSQDSMGQGNTGELFF
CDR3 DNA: TGTGCCAGCAGCCAAGATAGTATGGGACAGGGGAACACCGGGGAGCTGTTTTTT

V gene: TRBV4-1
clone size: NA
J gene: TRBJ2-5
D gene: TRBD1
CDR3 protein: CASSRKTGQGVSGRETQYF
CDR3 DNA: TGCGCCAGCAGCCGCAAAACAGGACAGGGAGTTTCTGGGCGAGAGACCCAGTACTTC

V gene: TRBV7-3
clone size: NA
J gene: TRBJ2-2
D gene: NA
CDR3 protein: CASSRRGGNTGELFF
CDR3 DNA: TGTGCCAGCAGCAGGAGAGGCGGGAACACCGGGGAGCTGTTTTTT

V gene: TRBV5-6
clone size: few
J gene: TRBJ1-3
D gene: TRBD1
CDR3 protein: CASSLAGQTSGNTIYF
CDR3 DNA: TGTGCCAGCAGCTTGGCGGGACAGACCTCTGGAAACACCATATATTTT

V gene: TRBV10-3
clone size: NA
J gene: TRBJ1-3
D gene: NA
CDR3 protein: CAIKNSGDTIYF
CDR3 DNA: TGTGCCATCAAGAACAGTGGTGACACCATATATTTT

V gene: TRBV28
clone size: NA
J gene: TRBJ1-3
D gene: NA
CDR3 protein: CASWGQPGNTIYF
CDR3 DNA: TGTGCCAGCTGGGGGCAGCCCGGAAACACCATATATTTT

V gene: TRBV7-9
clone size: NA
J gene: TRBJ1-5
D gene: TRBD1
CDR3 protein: CASSSEGQGAGQPQHF
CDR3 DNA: TGTGCCAGCAGCTCGGAGGGACAGGGGGCAGGGCAGCCCCAGCATTTT